The clone carrying this T cell receptor (beta chain) appeared many times. Its specificity is not known. The library tagged individual cDNA molecules with unique molecular identifiers. The authors' processing: Samples held a median of approximately 94,000 TCRs, range roughly 23,224–750,000. A single record per CDR3 protein comes from TCRdb applying MiXCR to the reads. TCRdb's processing, not the study's, gives the V and J calls here. The table includes about 120,000 distinct CDR3 sequences, 8.5% detected once. The source of the sample is a study of human T cells and chemical hapten exposure. Researchers extracted total RNA from unfractionated whole blood. Overall study findings and caveats: Unchanged with DPC sensitization were TCRs above 1 in 1000 frequency.

Trimming cost V 7 bases and J 5 bases, with 16 bases left between them. This CDR3 spans 14 amino acids. CDR1 and CDR2 from the germline V gene are KGHDR and SFDVKD. Sample: whole blood. The chain links TRBV24-1 to TRBJ1-1, with D maybe TRBD1 (6 bases). The origin of this receptor is a human donor in good health. Some clones in this sample may be carry-over from other donors' samples. The CDR3 bases are TGTGCCACCAGGGAATGGACAGTTTTTACTGAAGCTTTCTTT. Translated: CATREWTVFTEAFF.